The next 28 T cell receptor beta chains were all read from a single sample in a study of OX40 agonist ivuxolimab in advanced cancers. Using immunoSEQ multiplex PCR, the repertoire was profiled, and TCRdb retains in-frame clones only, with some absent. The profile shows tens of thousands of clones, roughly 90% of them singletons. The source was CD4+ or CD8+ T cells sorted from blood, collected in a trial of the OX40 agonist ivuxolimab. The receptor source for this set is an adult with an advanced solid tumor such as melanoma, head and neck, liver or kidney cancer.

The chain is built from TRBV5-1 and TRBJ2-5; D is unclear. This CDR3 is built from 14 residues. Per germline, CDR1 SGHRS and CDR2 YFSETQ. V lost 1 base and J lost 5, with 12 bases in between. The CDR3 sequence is CASSLNVGVETQYF. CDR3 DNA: TGCGCCAGCAGCTTGAACGTGGGTGTCGAGACCCAGTACTTC.

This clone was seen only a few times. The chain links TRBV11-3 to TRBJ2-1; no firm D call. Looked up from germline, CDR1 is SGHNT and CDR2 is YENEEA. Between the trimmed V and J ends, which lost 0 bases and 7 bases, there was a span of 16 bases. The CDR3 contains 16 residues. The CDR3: CASSLEPGPPENEQFF. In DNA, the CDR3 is TGTGCCAGCAGCTTAGAACCCGGCCCCCCGGAAAATGAGCAGTTCTTC.

This CDR3 is CASSGVGNTYEQYF. DNA for the CDR3: TGTGCCAGCAGCGGGGTGGGCAATACCTACGAGCAGTACTTC. V gene TRBV5-6 combines with J gene TRBJ2-7; no clear D gene. CDR1 and CDR2 (germline): SGHDT, YYEEEE. Deletions cut 4 bases from V and 2 bases from J, with 13 bases between. This CDR3 has 14 residues.

The CDR3 protein is CASSPQQDLRYNEQFF. CDR3 nucleotide sequence: TGTGCCAGCTCACCCCAACAGGACCTAAGATACAATGAGCAGTTCTTC. The chain is built from TRBV18 and TRBJ2-1; possibly TRBD1 for D (5 bases). Trimming stripped 3 bases from V and 4 bases from J, with 16 bases between. The CDR3 runs to 16 residues. Germline V gene lookup returns CDR1 KGHSH and CDR2 LQKENI.

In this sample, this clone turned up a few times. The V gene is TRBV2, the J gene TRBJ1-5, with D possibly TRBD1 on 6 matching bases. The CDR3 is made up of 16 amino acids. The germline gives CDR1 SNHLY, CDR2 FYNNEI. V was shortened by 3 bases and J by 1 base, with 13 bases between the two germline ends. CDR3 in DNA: TGTGCCAGCAGTGAGTGGGGGCGGAGAAGCAATCAGCCCCAGCATTTT. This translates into CASSEWGRRSNQPQHF.

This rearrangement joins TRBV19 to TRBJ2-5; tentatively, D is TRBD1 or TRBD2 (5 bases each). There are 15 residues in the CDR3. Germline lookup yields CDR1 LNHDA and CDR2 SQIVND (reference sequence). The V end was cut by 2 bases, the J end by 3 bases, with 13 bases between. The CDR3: CASSINGATKETQYF. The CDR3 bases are TGTGCCAGTAGTATAAACGGGGCTACGAAAGAGACCCAGTACTTC.

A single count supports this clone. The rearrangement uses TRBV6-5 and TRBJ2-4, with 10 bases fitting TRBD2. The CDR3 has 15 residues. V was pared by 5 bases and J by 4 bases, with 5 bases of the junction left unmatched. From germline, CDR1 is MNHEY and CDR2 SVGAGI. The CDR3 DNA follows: TGTGCCAGCAGTACGAGGACTAGCGGTAAAAACATTCAGTACTTC. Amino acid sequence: CASSTRTSGKNIQYF.

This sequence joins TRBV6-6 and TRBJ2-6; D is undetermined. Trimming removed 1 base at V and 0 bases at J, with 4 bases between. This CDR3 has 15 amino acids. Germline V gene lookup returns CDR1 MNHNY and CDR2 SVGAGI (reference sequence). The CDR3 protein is CASSYWDSGANVLTF. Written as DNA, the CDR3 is TGTGCCAGCAGTTACTGGGACTCTGGGGCCAACGTCCTGACTTTC.

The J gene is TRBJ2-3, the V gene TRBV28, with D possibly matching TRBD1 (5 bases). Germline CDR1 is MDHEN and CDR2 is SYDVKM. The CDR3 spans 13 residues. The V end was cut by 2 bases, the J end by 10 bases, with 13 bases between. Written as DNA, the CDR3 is TGTGCCAGCAGTTTAATCTGGACAAACGCGCAGTATTTT. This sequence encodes CASSLIWTNAQYF.

Here the CDR3 reads CASRLSGAGTGELFF. The CDR3 nucleotides read TGTGCCAGCAGACTTTCAGGGGCTGGCACCGGGGAGCTGTTTTTT. V and J are TRBV5-4 and TRBJ2-2; possibly TRBD1 for D (6 bases). CDR1 and CDR2 from the germline V gene are SGHNT and YYREEE (reference sequence). V shed 5 bases and J shed 4 bases, with 15 bases lying between them. There are 15 residues in the CDR3.

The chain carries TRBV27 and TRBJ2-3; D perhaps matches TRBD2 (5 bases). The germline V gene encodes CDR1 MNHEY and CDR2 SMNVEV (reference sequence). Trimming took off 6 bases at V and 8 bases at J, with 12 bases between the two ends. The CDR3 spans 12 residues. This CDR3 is CASRSEGGTQYF. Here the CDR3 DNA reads TGTGCCAGCAGGTCCGAAGGAGGTACGCAGTATTTT.

The CDR3: CASSVGGWDGELFF. The DNA for the CDR3 is TGTGCCAGCAGCGTAGGAGGATGGGACGGGGAGCTGTTTTTT. V usage is TRBV9 and J usage is TRBJ2-2; no firm D call. V was cut by 0 bases and J by 7 bases, with 10 bases left in between. The CDR3 is 14 residues long. CDR1 and CDR2 from the germline V gene are SGDLS and YYNGEE.

The CDR3, as DNA: TGTGCCAGCAGCCGCAACGAGGCTAGCCTCAACAATGAGCAGTTCTTC. It encodes CASSRNEASLNNEQFF. The chain is built from TRBV4-2 and TRBJ2-1, with D maybe TRBD2 (5 bases). CDR3 length equals 16 residues. Between the trimmed V and J ends, which lost 4 bases and 5 bases, there was a span of 18 bases. Germline-derived CDR1 and CDR2 are LGHNA and YNFKEQ.

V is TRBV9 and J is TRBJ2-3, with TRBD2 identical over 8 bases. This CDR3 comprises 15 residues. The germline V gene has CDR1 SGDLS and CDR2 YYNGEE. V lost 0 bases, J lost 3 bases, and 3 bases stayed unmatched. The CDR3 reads CASSVAPSGTDTQYF. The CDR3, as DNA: TGTGCCAGCAGCGTAGCCCCTAGCGGGACAGATACGCAGTATTTT.

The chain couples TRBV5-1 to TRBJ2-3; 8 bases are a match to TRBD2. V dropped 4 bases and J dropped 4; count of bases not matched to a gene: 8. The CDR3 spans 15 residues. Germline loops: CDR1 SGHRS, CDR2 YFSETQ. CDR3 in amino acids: CASSQSGSGPDTQYF. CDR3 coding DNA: TGCGCCAGCAGCCAAAGCGGGAGTGGGCCAGATACGCAGTATTTT.

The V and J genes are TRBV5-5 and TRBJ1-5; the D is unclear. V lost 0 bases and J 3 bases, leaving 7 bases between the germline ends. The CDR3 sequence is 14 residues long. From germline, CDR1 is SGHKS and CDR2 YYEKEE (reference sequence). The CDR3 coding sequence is TGTGCCAGCAGCTTGGGACACCTCAATCAGCCCCAGCATTTT. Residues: CASSLGHLNQPQHF.

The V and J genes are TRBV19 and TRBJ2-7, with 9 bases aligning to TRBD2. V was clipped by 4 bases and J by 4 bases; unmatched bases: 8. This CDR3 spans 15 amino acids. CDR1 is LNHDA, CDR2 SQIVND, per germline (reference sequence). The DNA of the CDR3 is TGTGCCAGTAGTACCTTAGCGGGAGTATCATACGAGCAGTACTTC. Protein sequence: CASSTLAGVSYEQYF.

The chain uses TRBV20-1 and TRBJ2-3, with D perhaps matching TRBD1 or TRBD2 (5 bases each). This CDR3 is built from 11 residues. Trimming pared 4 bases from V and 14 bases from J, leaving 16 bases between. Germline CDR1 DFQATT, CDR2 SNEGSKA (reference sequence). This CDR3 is CSAMGPASTYF. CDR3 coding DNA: TGCAGTGCTATGGGACCAGCAAGTACGTATTTT.

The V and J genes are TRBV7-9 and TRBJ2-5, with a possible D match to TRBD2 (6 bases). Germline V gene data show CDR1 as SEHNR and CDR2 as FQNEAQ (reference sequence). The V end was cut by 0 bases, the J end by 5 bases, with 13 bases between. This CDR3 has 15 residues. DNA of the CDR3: TGTGCCAGCAGCTTAGCGGTGGGACTTGGCGAGACCCAGTACTTC. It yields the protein CASSLAVGLGETQYF.

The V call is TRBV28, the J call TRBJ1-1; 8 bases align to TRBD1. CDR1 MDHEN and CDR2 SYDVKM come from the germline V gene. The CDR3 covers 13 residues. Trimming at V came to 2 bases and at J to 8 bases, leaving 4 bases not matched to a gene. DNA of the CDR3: TGTGCCAGCAGTTTAGCCCGGGACAGGGAAGCTTTCTTT. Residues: CASSLARDREAFF.

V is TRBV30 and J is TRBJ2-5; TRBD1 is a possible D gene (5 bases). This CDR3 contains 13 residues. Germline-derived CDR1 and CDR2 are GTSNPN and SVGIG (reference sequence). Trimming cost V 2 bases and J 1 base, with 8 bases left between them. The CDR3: CAWSRQFQETQYF. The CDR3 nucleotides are TGTGCCTGGAGTAGACAGTTCCAAGAGACCCAGTACTTC.

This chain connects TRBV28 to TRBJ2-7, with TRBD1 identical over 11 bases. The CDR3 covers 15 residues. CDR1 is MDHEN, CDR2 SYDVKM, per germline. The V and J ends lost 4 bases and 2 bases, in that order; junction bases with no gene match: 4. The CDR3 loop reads CASSSTGQGAYEQYF. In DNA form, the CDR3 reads TGTGCCAGCAGTTCAACGGGACAGGGGGCCTACGAGCAGTACTTC.

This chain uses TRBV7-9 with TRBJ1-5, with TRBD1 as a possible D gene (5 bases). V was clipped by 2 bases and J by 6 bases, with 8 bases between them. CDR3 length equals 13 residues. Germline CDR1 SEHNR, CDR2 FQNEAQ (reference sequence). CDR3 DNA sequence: TGTGCCAGCAGCTTATCTCAGGGTCAGCCCCAGCATTTT. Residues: CASSLSQGQPQHF.

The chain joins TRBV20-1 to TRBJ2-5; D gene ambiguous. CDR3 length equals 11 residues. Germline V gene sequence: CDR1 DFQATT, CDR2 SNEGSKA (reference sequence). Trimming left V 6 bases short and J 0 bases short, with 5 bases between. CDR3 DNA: TGCAGTGCGAAAAACCAAGAGACCCAGTACTTC. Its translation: CSAKNQETQYF.

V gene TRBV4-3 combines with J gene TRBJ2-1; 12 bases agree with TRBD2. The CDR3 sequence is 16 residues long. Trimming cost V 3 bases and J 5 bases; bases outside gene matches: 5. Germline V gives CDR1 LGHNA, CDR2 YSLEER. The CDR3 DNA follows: TGCGCCAGCAGCCAGACTCTAGCGGGGGGGAACAATGAGCAGTTCTTC. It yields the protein CASSQTLAGGNNEQFF.

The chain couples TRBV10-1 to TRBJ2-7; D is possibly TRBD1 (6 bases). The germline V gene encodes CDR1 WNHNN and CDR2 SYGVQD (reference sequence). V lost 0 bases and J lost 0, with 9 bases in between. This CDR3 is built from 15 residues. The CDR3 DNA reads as TGCGCCAGCAGTGAGTCTGGACAGAGCTCCTACGAGCAGTACTTC. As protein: CASSESGQSSYEQYF.

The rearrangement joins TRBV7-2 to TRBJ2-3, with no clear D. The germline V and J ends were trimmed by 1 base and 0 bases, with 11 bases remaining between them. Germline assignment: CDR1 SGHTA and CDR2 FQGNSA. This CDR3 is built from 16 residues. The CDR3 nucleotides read TGTGCCAGCAGCTTAGGTGCCAGGCCTAGCACAGATACGCAGTATTTT. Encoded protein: CASSLGARPSTDTQYF.

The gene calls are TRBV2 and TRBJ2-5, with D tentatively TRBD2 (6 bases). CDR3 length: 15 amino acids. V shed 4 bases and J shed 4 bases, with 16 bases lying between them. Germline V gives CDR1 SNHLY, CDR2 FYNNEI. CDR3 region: CASSGRGVGSETQYF. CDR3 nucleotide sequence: TGTGCCAGCAGTGGGCGGGGTGTGGGATCAGAGACCCAGTACTTC. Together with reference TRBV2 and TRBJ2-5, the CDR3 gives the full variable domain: EPEVTQTPSHQVTQMGQEVILRCVPISNHLYFYWYRQILGQKVEFLVSFYNNEISEKSEIFDDQFSVERPDGSNFTLKIRSTKLEDSAMYFCASSGRGVGSETQYFGPGTRLLVL.